Sequencing of this TCR beta chain was carried out in a study of CD8 T cells in ankylosing spondylitis. Study-wide results and caveats: Blood from ankylosing spondylitis patients appeared to carry a characteristic eight-variant TCR beta motif.

Trimming took off 0 bases at V and 6 bases at J, with 9 bases between the two ends. Germline V lookup: CDR1 SGHRS, CDR2 YFSETQ. The CDR3 totals 13 residues. This clonotype has ten or more counts. The target antigen is unknown. Molecular-barcoded quantitative 5'-RACE produced these TCR beta libraries. MiXCR was run by TCRdb on the 5' RACE reads, yielding one entry per CDR3 protein. This table has about 460,000 distinct CDR3 sequences, under 5.5% appearing once. Specimen: blood, either unsorted or a sorted T cell fraction (not recorded which). This TCR came from a male donor with ankylosing spondylitis. The V and J genes are TRBV5-1 and TRBJ1-1; D unresolved. The CDR3 DNA is TGCGCCAGCAGCTTGGCCGTAGGATCTGAAGCTTTCTTT. Encoded protein: CASSLAVGSEAFF.